This entry concerns a single T cell receptor (beta chain). The antigen remains unidentified. UMI-labeled 5' RACE TRB cDNA libraries were prepared from the cells. TCRdb reanalyzed the 5' RACE reads and collapses them to one entry per CDR3 protein, without DNA. Its table records roughly 100,000 distinct CDR3 sequences. The record originates from a study of CXCR3-negative and CXCR3-positive naive CD8 T cells. Overall study results and limits: Memory CD8+ cells showed much lower diversity, while both naive subsets displayed comparably high diversity. Naive subsets had comparable surface CD5, so TRB CDR3 properties gauged TCR strength. Whereas memory cells differed, naive CXCR3-negative and CXCR3-positive cells shared similar TRBV-TRBJ usage. TRB CDR3s were more hydrophobic in CXCR3-positive than in CXCR3-negative naive cells.

In germline, CDR1 is SQVTM, CDR2 ANQGSEA. This CDR3 has 11 residues. This chain uses TRBV29-1 with TRBJ2-3; there is no DNA to check the TCRdb D call of TRBD1. The receptor was isolated from a human donor in good health. Some clones in this sample may be carry-over from other donors' samples. The sequenced sample consisted of naive CXCR3+ CD8+ T cells from blood. The subset is: CD45RO-CCR7+CD27+CD95- naive CD8+ T cells expressing CXCR3 (TNR3+). CDR3 loop: CSGQGTDTQYF.